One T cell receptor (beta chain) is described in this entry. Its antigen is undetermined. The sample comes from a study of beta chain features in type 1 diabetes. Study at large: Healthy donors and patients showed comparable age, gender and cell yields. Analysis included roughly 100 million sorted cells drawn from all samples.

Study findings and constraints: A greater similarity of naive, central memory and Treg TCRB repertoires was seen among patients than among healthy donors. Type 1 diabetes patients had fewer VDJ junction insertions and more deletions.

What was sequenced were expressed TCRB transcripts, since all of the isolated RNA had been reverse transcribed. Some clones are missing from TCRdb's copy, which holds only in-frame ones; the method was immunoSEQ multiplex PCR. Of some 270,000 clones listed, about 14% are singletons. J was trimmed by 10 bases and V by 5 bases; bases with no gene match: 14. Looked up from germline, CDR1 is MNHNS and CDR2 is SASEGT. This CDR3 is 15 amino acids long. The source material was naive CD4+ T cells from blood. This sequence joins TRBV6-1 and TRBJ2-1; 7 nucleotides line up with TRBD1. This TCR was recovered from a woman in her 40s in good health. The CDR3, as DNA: TGTGCCAGCAGTTTTACCGGGACAGCTGATAGGGAGCAGTTCTTC. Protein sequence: CASSFTGTADREQFF.